The TCR beta chain described here comes from a study of T cells in Graves' hyperthyroidism and ophthalmopathy (dated by TCRdb to between 2018 and 2020). Regarding the complete study: Peripheral blood was collected at initial diagnosis, before any treatment. TCR V-J signatures able to tell the groups apart were searched for in a discovery cohort of around 95 patients, of whom over 40 had Graves' ophthalmopathy and some 60 had stable Graves' hyperthyroidism. Prospective prediction of ophthalmopathy was tested in an independent validation cohort consisting of 18 to 20 hyperthyroidism patients and 15 to 17 patients who later progressed to ophthalmopathy. For training and testing, the 100 patients in the discovery cohort were randomly divided in a 7:3 ratio. Thyroid tissue and blood T-cell repertoires from six Graves' hyperthyroidism patients were also compared in the study. After sampling, hyperthyroidism patients received methimazole starting at 30 mg daily, and ophthalmopathy patients received high-dose intravenous methylprednisolone. According to the paper, TCR Vbeta CDR3 sequencing was carried out on about 140 peripheral blood samples, which came from approximately 41 ophthalmopathy, approximately 78 hyperthyroidism and roughly 17 progressor patients. Overall study outcomes, separate from this receptor: A model built on a 13 V-J signature distinguished ophthalmopathy from stable hyperthyroidism, reaching around 88% sensitivity and approximately 81% specificity in cross-validation and 80%/75% in testing. Most expanded thyroid clonotypes (frequency above 0.001) were also found in blood, which suggests that blood repertoires may mirror thyroid immune responses. In validation, the model predicted progression to ophthalmopathy a median of about 5.9 months before onset, with roughly 71% sensitivity and more than 72% specificity. No statistical method was used to fix the sample size in advance, and group allocation was not hidden from the investigators.

TCR beta CDR3 regions were amplified from RNA transcripts. The TCR CDR3 was subjected to a first round of RT-PCR using the HTBI primer set and the Qiagen OneStep RT-PCR kit. Libraries were constructed in a second round of multiplex PCR, after which size selection and purification were performed. Sequencing of the libraries was done on an Illumina HiSeq2000 using paired-end 100 bp reads. As for the authors' bioinformatics: Raw data were processed with SOAPnuke, discarding reads with adapters, uncalled bases, mean Phred below 15, or no exact constant-primer or identifier match. COPE v1.2.5 was used to merge the high-quality paired reads, and each unique nucleotide sequence was defined as a clonotype. Clonotypes were aligned to IMGT TRBV, TRBD and TRBJ reference segments using MiTCR v1.1. Only V-J combinations with frequency above 0.0001, covering about 99% of repertoires, were analysed. The TCS score was defined as the ratio of F50 (clonal expansion) to E x V (chaos), calculated using BLOSUM62-based TCRdist between CDR3 peptides within each V-J. Welch's t-statistics and random forest reduced several hundred V-J features to 10 to 15, which were used in a naive Bayes classifier (R e1071). TCRdb trimmed the raw reads at Q25, called clones with MiXCR and kept productive beta chains. Rows with a matching CDR3 protein are joined into one entry that keeps the most common DNA and genes. The V and J calls and clone size come from TCRdb's table, not from the authors' own analysis. This sample is represented by under 300,000 distinct CDR3 sequences; about 25% of them were singletons. The ten top clones hold about 25% of the sample.

This clonotype was detected ten times or more. Its specific antigen is unknown. No clone much larger than this one lies a single base away; base qualities are absent. The CDR3 holds 14 amino acids from the cysteine to the phenylalanine. Of the read, only the CDR3 DNA is kept; its 42 bases are in frame from base 1. The germline V gene specifies SGHRS as CDR1 and YFSETQ as CDR2. V drops 5 bases and J drops 1 base, leaving 12 bases in between. The hyperthyroidism patients were between 18 and 65 years old and newly diagnosed, with a disease duration of less than 2 months. Any patient with an uncontrolled infection, another autoimmune disease, pregnancy or lactation was excluded. Diagnoses were established on the basis of clinical symptoms, serum thyroxine and TRAb, thyroid ultrasound, and orbital computed tomography. For progressor patients, blood was drawn at the first diagnosis of hyperthyroidism, before any ophthalmopathy symptoms had appeared. PBMCs were isolated from 7.5 to 10 ml of fresh peripheral blood by Ficoll-Paque density gradient centrifugation. Patients classed as progressors first received a Graves' hyperthyroidism diagnosis and then went on to develop ophthalmopathy during follow-up. Total RNA was extracted with Trizol reagent, and quality was checked on an Agilent 2100 Bioanalyzer.

Recombination joined TRBV5-1 with TRBJ2-5; the D gene assignment is ambiguous. The sequenced material came from blood. The sequence was obtained from a man aged 35-49 years with Graves' hyperthyroidism that later progressed to Graves' ophthalmopathy. In nucleotides, the sequence is TGCGCCAGCAGACAAGACGTCATCCAAGAGACCCAGTACTTC. Its translation reads: CASRQDVIQETQYF.